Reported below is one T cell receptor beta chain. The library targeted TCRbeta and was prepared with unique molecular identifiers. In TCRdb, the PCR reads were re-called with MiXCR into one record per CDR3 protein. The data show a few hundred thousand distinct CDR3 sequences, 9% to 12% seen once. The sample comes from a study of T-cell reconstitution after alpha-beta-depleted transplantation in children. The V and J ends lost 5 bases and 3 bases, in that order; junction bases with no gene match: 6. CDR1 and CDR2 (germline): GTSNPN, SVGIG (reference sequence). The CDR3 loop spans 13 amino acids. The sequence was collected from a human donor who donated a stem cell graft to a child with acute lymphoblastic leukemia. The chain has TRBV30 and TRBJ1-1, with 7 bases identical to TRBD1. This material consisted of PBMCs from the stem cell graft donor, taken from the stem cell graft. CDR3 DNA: TGTGCCTGGGATACAGGGGCAGACACTGAAGCTTTCTTT. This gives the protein CAWDTGADTEAFF.